This T cell receptor (beta chain) was captured by sequencing in a study of T cells in Graves' hyperthyroidism and ophthalmopathy (dated by TCRdb to the late 2010s). About the investigation overall: Peripheral blood was sampled at the time of initial diagnosis, prior to any treatment. To identify TCR V-J signatures that set the groups apart, the researchers used a discovery cohort of 100 patients, made up of some 41 with Graves' ophthalmopathy and around 58 with stable Graves' hyperthyroidism. An independent validation cohort of under 20 hyperthyroidism patients and about 15 patients who later progressed to ophthalmopathy tested prospective prediction of ophthalmopathy. The 100 or so discovery patients were divided at random into training and test sets in a 7:3 ratio. The study also compared thyroid tissue and blood T-cell repertoires from five or six Graves' hyperthyroidism patients. Following sampling, methimazole starting at 30 mg daily was given to hyperthyroidism patients, and high-dose intravenous methylprednisolone was given to ophthalmopathy patients. The paper describes TCR Vbeta CDR3 sequencing of 135 peripheral blood samples, made up of some 40 ophthalmopathy patients, 70 to 75 hyperthyroidism patients and roughly 17 progressor patients. Summary of the overall study and its limitations: Blood samples also contained most of the expanded thyroid clonotypes (frequency above 0.001), which suggests that blood repertoires may reflect thyroid immune responses. Ophthalmopathy was separated from stable hyperthyroidism by a 13 V-J signature model, with approximately 85% sensitivity and about 81% specificity obtained in cross-validation and 80%/75% obtained in testing. No statistical method was used to fix the sample size in advance, and group allocation was not hidden from the investigators. During validation, the model predicted progression to ophthalmopathy a median of around 6 months ahead of onset, with almost 71% sensitivity and around 73% specificity.

Hyperthyroidism patients were newly diagnosed, had a disease duration of under 2 months, and were aged 18 to 65 years. The study excluded patients with uncontrolled infections, other autoimmune diseases, pregnancy or lactation. Diagnoses were based on clinical symptoms, serum thyroxine and TRAb, thyroid ultrasound and orbital computed tomography. Blood from progressor patients was collected at the time of first diagnosis with hyperthyroidism, before any ophthalmopathy symptoms had appeared. Ficoll-Paque density gradient centrifugation was used to isolate PBMCs from about 9 ml of fresh peripheral blood. Progressor patients were first diagnosed with Graves' hyperthyroidism and then developed ophthalmopathy during follow-up. Total RNA was extracted with Trizol reagent, and quality was checked on an Agilent 2100 Bioanalyzer. TCR beta CDR3 regions were amplified from RNA transcripts. For the first round of RT-PCR on the TCR CDR3, the HTBI primer set was used together with the Qiagen OneStep RT-PCR kit. Libraries were constructed in a second round of multiplex PCR, after which size selection and purification were carried out. The libraries were sequenced on an Illumina HiSeq2000 using paired-end 100 bp reads. The published analysis was carried out like this. SOAPnuke was used to process the raw data, with reads discarded if the reads contained adapters or uncalled bases, had a mean Phred below 15, or lacked an exact constant-primer or identifier match. High-quality paired reads were merged using COPE v1.2.5, and each unique nucleotide sequence was defined as a clonotype. MiTCR v1.1 was used to align the clonotypes against IMGT TRBV, TRBD and TRBJ reference segments. The analysis included only V-J combinations with a frequency above 0.0001, which together covered around 99% of the repertoires. The TCS score was defined as F50 (clonal expansion) divided by E x V (chaos), with BLOSUM62-based TCRdist calculated between CDR3 peptides within each V-J. Welch's t-statistics and random forest reduced 450 to 600 V-J features to 10 to 15, which were used in a naive Bayes classifier (R e1071). The raw public data were reprocessed by TCRdb itself: fastp quality trimming at Q25, MiXCR clonotype calling, in-frame beta chains only. Rows merge per CDR3 protein into single entries with the most common DNA and genes. These V and J calls rely on TCRdb rather than the paper's analysis. This sample gives under 350,000 distinct CDR3 sequences in total; 13% of them show up just once. 6% to 8% of the sample is in the top ten clones.

The CDR3 holds 14 amino acids from the cysteine to the phenylalanine. Here the CDR3 DNA is all that survives: 42 bases in frame from base 1. The germline V gene (reference sequence) gives CDR1 as DFQATT and CDR2 as SNEGSKA. V drops 6 bases and J drops 5 bases, leaving 16 bases in between. As regards this clonotype: Its antigen is currently not known. Base qualities are not at hand, and no much larger clone is one base apart.

This receptor was taken from a woman aged 25-40 years with Graves' hyperthyroidism that later progressed to Graves' ophthalmopathy. The sequence is built from TRBV20-1 and TRBJ2-2; the D call is tentative, TRBD1 or TRBD2, as each matches 5 bases. Sequenced material: blood. The CDR3 region reads CSAGEGLGTGELFF. The nucleotides read TGCAGTGCGGGGGAAGGATTGGGGACCGGGGAGCTGTTTTTT.